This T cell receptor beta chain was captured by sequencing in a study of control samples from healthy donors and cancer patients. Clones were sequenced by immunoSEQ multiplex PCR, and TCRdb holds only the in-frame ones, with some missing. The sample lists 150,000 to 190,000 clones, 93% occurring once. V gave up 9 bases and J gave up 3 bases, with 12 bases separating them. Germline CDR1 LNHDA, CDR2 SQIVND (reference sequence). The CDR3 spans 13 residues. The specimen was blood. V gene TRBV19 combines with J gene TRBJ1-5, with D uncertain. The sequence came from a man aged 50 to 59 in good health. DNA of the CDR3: TGTGCCAGCGAGGACGGCCTCAATCAGCCCCAGCATTTT. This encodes CASEDGLNQPQHF.